These T cell receptor beta chains were read from a single sample in a study of blood T cell repertoires in COVID-19. The protocol was immunoSEQ multiplex PCR, while the TCRdb copy is restricted to in-frame clones and leaves out a portion. The sample consists of more than 200,000 clones, about 84% of them appearing once. Sequenced: PBMCs or T cells enriched from blood (not recorded which). The receptors shown here come from a woman between 35 and 50 years old with acute COVID-19. Each CDR3 is given with its conserved first and last residue.

>16|TRBJ2-3|TRBV6-4
CASSDGTSGGADTQYF
>17|TRBJ1-2|TRBV2
CASNANPLGVNNYGYTF
>14|TRBJ1-2|TRBV29-1
CSVGQGASNYGYTF
>16|TRBJ1-2|TRBV24-1
CATSDSSTGGVYGYTF
>14|TRBJ2-2|TRBV5-1
CASSLGSKPGELFF
>15|TRBJ1-1|TRBV4-2
CASSQVTLDYTEAFF
>15|TRBJ1-2|TRBV7-2
CASSSRQAANYGYTF
>13|TRBJ1-1|TRBV12-3/TRBV12-4
CASSSTGVTEAFF
>17|TRBJ2-1|TRBV4-3
CASSQDEAGTLHNEQFF
>15|TRBJ1-4|TRBV7-9
CASSLAGEPGEKLFF
>15|TRBJ2-1|TRBV6-5
CASSWTSGRSNEQFF
>16|TRBJ2-3|TRBV19
CAGGASGRLSTDTQYF
>14|TRBJ1-2|TRBV9
CASSVALLNYGYTF
>14|TRBJ1-2|TRBV15
CATSRDSSTDGYTF
>16|TRBJ1-6|TRBV5-6
CASSPGQALYNSPLHF
>21|TRBJ2-2|TRBV9
CASSFRKPGTSGSLNTGELFF